This TCR beta chain was sequenced during a study of Ad26.COV2.S vaccination and SARS-CoV-2 variants. The repertoire was sequenced with immunoSEQ multiplex PCR; TCRdb's copy has only in-frame clones and lacks some. The repertoire consists of about 400,000 clones, with 85% to 90% occurring once and the leading ten covering around 3.6%. Details on this clone: Its antigen is not identified.

The treatment was: roughly 18 received Ad26.COV2.S at low or high dose, single or two shots; roughly five received placebo; per-sample allocation not given. Each sample was drawn 63 days after the first injection (of vaccine or placebo). General study results and limits: The TCR breadth and depth analyses may have understated or missed part of the total T cell responses. Substantial breadth was reportedly displayed by spike-specific CD8+ and CD4+ T cell responses after vaccination. Those who received vaccine or placebo ended up with similar non-spike TCR breadth.

The sequence derives from a person aged 18-65 years who received the Ad26.COV2.S COVID-19 vaccine or a placebo. The sample in question was peripheral blood, obtained in a trial of Ad26.COV2.S vaccine versus placebo.

DNA of the CDR3: TGTGCCAGCAGCCCGGACAGGGGAGAGACCCAGTACTTC. Residues: CASSPDRGETQYF. The chain links TRBV5-4 to TRBJ2-5; 9 nucleotides agree with TRBD1. The length of the CDR3 is 13 residues. Germline V lookup: CDR1 SGHNT, CDR2 YYREEE (reference sequence). With V trimmed by 4 bases and J by 4 bases, 2 bases remained unmatched.